Below, one T cell receptor beta chain is given with its context. The sample is drawn from a study of blood T cell repertoires in COVID-19. Authors' data handling: Amplification from reference gene primers served as the basis for estimated nucleated cell counts. Sequencing was performed with immunoSEQ multiplex PCR; in TCRdb, only in-frame clones are kept and a portion is missing. For V, J and clone size, that table is used; D and trimming come from the DNA. The data contain roughly 100,000 clones, roughly nine tenths of them singletons. Germline lookup yields CDR1 DFQATT and CDR2 SNEGSKA (reference sequence). The length of the CDR3 is 11 residues.

The material sequenced was peripheral blood. This sequence joins TRBV20-1 and TRBJ1-2, with TRBD1 matching 7 bases. The clonotype originates from a woman of 80 years or more in a cohort sampled during active COVID-19. The CDR3 coding sequence is TGCAGAGCCGGACAGGACTATGGCTACACCTTC. It is translated as CRAGQDYGYTF.